This is a list of T cell receptor beta chains from one sample in a study of blood T cells in healthy people across ages. One entry per CDR3 protein, called by TCRdb with MiXCR from the 5' RACE reads. Here the sample spans 1.5 million to 2 million distinct CDR3 sequences, approximately 28% being singletons. Sequenced input: blood. The receptors stem from a woman aged 25 to 39 in good health. Each CDR3 is given with its conserved first and last residue. Each record gives: clone size, D gene, J gene, V gene, CDR3 protein, CDR3 DNA. A D gene is named only where the DNA matches it firmly. Rows may omit the clone size; those that give it use once, few, many or a size class.

abundance: few; d_gene: -; j_gene: TRBJ2-1; v_gene: TRBV5-4; CDR3aa: CASSFSGKTQFF; CDR3nt: TGTGCCAGCAGCTTTAGCGGAAAGACCCAGTTCTTC
abundance: -; d_gene: -; j_gene: TRBJ2-3; v_gene: TRBV12-3/TRBV12-4; CDR3aa: CASQVADTQYF; CDR3nt: TGTGCCAGCCAGGTCGCAGATACGCAGTATTTT
abundance: once; d_gene: -; j_gene: TRBJ2-1; v_gene: TRBV5-5; CDR3aa: CTSSFWGNEQFF; CDR3nt: TGTACCAGCAGCTTTTGGGGCAATGAGCAGTTCTTC
abundance: few; d_gene: -; j_gene: TRBJ2-3; v_gene: TRBV25-1; CDR3aa: CASSSRGGPSTDTQYF; CDR3nt: TGTGCCAGCAGTTCCCGAGGAGGGCCGAGCACAGATACGCAGTATTTT
abundance: few; d_gene: TRBD2; j_gene: TRBJ2-1; v_gene: TRBV11-1; CDR3aa: CASSLGGGRRNEQFF; CDR3nt: TGTGCCAGCAGCTTAGGCGGGGGAAGACGGAATGAGCAGTTCTTC
abundance: many; d_gene: TRBD2; j_gene: TRBJ2-7; v_gene: TRBV4-3; CDR3aa: CASSQQTSGYEQYF; CDR3nt: TGCGCCAGCAGCCAACAGACTAGCGGCTACGAGCAGTACTTC
abundance: many; d_gene: -; j_gene: TRBJ2-1; v_gene: TRBV20-1; CDR3aa: CSAPDRTRYNEQFF; CDR3nt: TGCAGTGCTCCCGACAGAACCCGGTACAATGAGCAGTTCTTC
abundance: few; d_gene: -; j_gene: TRBJ1-1; v_gene: TRBV6-1; CDR3aa: CASSEGATPANTEAFF; CDR3nt: TGTGCCAGCAGTGAGGGGGCAACGCCCGCGAACACTGAAGCTTTCTTT
abundance: few; d_gene: TRBD1; j_gene: TRBJ1-2; v_gene: TRBV20-1; CDR3aa: CSAFEQGGYGYTF; CDR3nt: TGCAGTGCTTTTGAGCAGGGGGGCTATGGCTACACCTTC
abundance: few; d_gene: -; j_gene: TRBJ2-7; v_gene: TRBV5-1; CDR3aa: CASSAWPGPYEQYF; CDR3nt: TGCGCCAGCAGCGCTTGGCCAGGGCCCTACGAGCAGTACTTC
abundance: -; d_gene: -; j_gene: TRBJ2-4; v_gene: TRBV29-1; CDR3aa: CSVEIGSFNIQYF; CDR3nt: TGCAGCGTTGAAATAGGGAGTTTCAACATTCAGTACTTC
abundance: -; d_gene: -; j_gene: TRBJ1-5; v_gene: TRBV12-3/TRBV12-4; CDR3aa: CASSLAQGRQPRHF; CDR3nt: TGTGCCAGCAGTTTAGCGCAGGGAAGGCAGCCCCGGCATTTT
abundance: -; d_gene: -; j_gene: TRBJ2-7; v_gene: TRBV2; CDR3aa: CASSEGWQEQYF; CDR3nt: TGTGCCAGCAGTGAAGGGTGGCAAGAGCAGTACTTC
abundance: few; d_gene: TRBD1; j_gene: TRBJ2-1; v_gene: TRBV7-9; CDR3aa: CASSNWDSSYNERFF; CDR3nt: TGTGCCAGCAGCAATTGGGACAGCTCCTACAATGAGCGGTTCTTC
abundance: -; d_gene: TRBD1; j_gene: TRBJ1-1; v_gene: TRBV5-1; CDR3aa: CASSFGQGSNTEAFF; CDR3nt: TGCGCCAGCAGCTTCGGACAGGGATCGAACACTGAAGCTTTCTTT
abundance: many; d_gene: -; j_gene: TRBJ2-7; v_gene: TRBV6-2/TRBV6-3; CDR3aa: CASTAETYEQYF; CDR3nt: TGTGCCAGCACGGCGGAGACCTACGAGCAGTACTTC
abundance: -; d_gene: TRBD1; j_gene: TRBJ2-3; v_gene: TRBV5-1; CDR3aa: CASSSEQGTDTQYF; CDR3nt: TGCGCCAGCAGCTCGGAACAGGGGACAGATACGCAGTATTTT
abundance: -; d_gene: TRBD1; j_gene: TRBJ2-7; v_gene: TRBV9; CDR3aa: CASSVRQGDPYGQYF; CDR3nt: TGTGCCAGCAGCGTACGGCAGGGGGACCCCTACGGGCAGTACTTC
abundance: few; d_gene: TRBD1; j_gene: TRBJ2-1; v_gene: TRBV10-3; CDR3aa: CAINRQGDNEQFF; CDR3nt: TGTGCCATCAATAGACAGGGGGACAATGAGCAGTTCTTC
abundance: -; d_gene: -; j_gene: TRBJ1-1; v_gene: TRBV7-2; CDR3aa: CASSVGVGLLTEAFF; CDR3nt: TGTGCCAGCAGCGTCGGGGTAGGCCTGCTCACTGAAGCTTTCTTT
abundance: -; d_gene: -; j_gene: TRBJ1-6; v_gene: TRBV9; CDR3aa: CASSVGGGRNSPLHF; CDR3nt: TGTGCCAGCAGCGTAGGAGGGGGTAGAAATTCACCCCTCCACTTT
abundance: -; d_gene: -; j_gene: TRBJ2-1; v_gene: TRBV6-5; CDR3aa: CANSYSVQDLNEQFF; CDR3nt: TGTGCCAACAGTTACTCGGTACAGGATTTGAATGAGCAGTTCTTC
abundance: few; d_gene: TRBD1; j_gene: TRBJ2-2; v_gene: TRBV20-1; CDR3aa: CSAEGAGGSRELFF; CDR3nt: TGCAGTGCTGAAGGGGCAGGGGGATCCCGGGAGCTGTTTTTT
abundance: few; d_gene: -; j_gene: TRBJ1-5; v_gene: TRBV7-6; CDR3aa: CASSPEVAQVNQPQHF; CDR3nt: TGTGCCAGCAGTCCTGAGGTCGCGCAGGTCAATCAGCCCCAGCATTTT
abundance: -; d_gene: -; j_gene: TRBJ1-4; v_gene: TRBV6-5; CDR3aa: CASRSQGSKEKLFF; CDR3nt: TGTGCCAGCAGGTCCCAGGGCAGTAAGGAAAAACTGTTTTTT
abundance: -; d_gene: -; j_gene: TRBJ2-2; v_gene: TRBV9; CDR3aa: CASSVVPGYTGELFF; CDR3nt: TGTGCCAGCAGCGTAGTCCCAGGCTACACCGGGGAGCTGTTTTTT
abundance: -; d_gene: -; j_gene: TRBJ1-1; v_gene: TRBV5-1; CDR3aa: CASSLGNRDDTEAFF; CDR3nt: TGTGCCAGCAGCTTGGGGAACAGGGACGACACTGAAGCTTTCTTT
abundance: -; d_gene: -; j_gene: TRBJ2-1; v_gene: TRBV20-1; CDR3aa: CSARLDPEFEQFF; CDR3nt: TGCAGTGCTAGGCTCGACCCGGAGTTCGAGCAGTTCTTC
abundance: -; d_gene: -; j_gene: TRBJ2-3; v_gene: TRBV4-3; CDR3aa: CASSQDATGSTDTQYF; CDR3nt: TGCGCCAGCAGCCAAGACGCGACCGGAAGCACAGATACGCAGTATTTT
abundance: few; d_gene: -; j_gene: TRBJ1-1; v_gene: TRBV20-1; CDR3aa: CSARGGLMNTEAFF; CDR3nt: TGCAGTGCTAGGGGGGGGCTCATGAACACTGAAGCTTTCTTT
abundance: many; d_gene: -; j_gene: TRBJ1-1; v_gene: TRBV28; CDR3aa: CATLPKVDGLTEAFF; CDR3nt: TGTGCCACCCTTCCCAAGGTGGATGGCTTGACTGAAGCTTTCTTT
abundance: -; d_gene: -; j_gene: TRBJ2-3; v_gene: TRBV4-3; CDR3aa: CASSQWGGAGTQYF; CDR3nt: TGCGCCAGCAGTCAATGGGGGGGGGCTGGTACGCAGTATTTT
abundance: few; d_gene: -; j_gene: TRBJ2-5; v_gene: TRBV7-2; CDR3aa: CASSLVLLLGGTQYF; CDR3nt: TGTGCCAGCAGCTTAGTACTTCTTCTAGGGGGGACCCAGTACTTC
abundance: few; d_gene: -; j_gene: TRBJ2-3; v_gene: TRBV7-7; CDR3aa: CASSSGRGSTDTQYF; CDR3nt: TGTGCCAGCAGCTCTGGACGGGGGTCCACAGATACGCAGTATTTT
abundance: few; d_gene: -; j_gene: TRBJ2-7; v_gene: TRBV6-5; CDR3aa: CASSYSWTALYEQYF; CDR3nt: TGTGCCAGCAGTTACTCCTGGACAGCTTTATACGAGCAGTACTTC
abundance: -; d_gene: TRBD1; j_gene: TRBJ1-2; v_gene: TRBV4-1; CDR3aa: CASSQEGTGVGYTF; CDR3nt: TGCGCCAGCAGCCAAGAAGGGACAGGGGTAGGCTACACCTTC
abundance: few; d_gene: -; j_gene: TRBJ2-3; v_gene: TRBV7-9; CDR3aa: CASIPQGGSTDTQYF; CDR3nt: TGTGCCAGCATCCCACAGGGAGGTAGCACAGATACGCAGTATTTT
abundance: many; d_gene: TRBD1; j_gene: TRBJ2-7; v_gene: TRBV18; CDR3aa: CASSPLDRTEQYF; CDR3nt: TGTGCCAGCTCACCGTTGGACAGGACCGAGCAGTACTTC
abundance: -; d_gene: -; j_gene: TRBJ2-2; v_gene: TRBV5-4; CDR3aa: CASSLGGGQNTGELFF; CDR3nt: TGTGCCAGCAGCTTGGGCGGCGGCCAAAACACCGGGGAGCTGTTTTTT
abundance: once; d_gene: -; j_gene: TRBJ1-5; v_gene: TRBV3-1; CDR3aa: CASSQVAGEAQPQHF; CDR3nt: TGTGCCAGCAGCCAAGTGGCCGGGGAGGCTCAGCCCCAGCATTTT
abundance: -; d_gene: -; j_gene: TRBJ2-5; v_gene: TRBV5-1; CDR3aa: CASSFAGSGETQYF; CDR3nt: TGCGCCAGCAGCTTCGCAGGGTCGGGGGAGACCCAGTACTTC
abundance: few; d_gene: TRBD2; j_gene: TRBJ2-5; v_gene: TRBV20-1; CDR3aa: CSARSSGRAEETQYF; CDR3nt: TGCAGTGCTAGGTCTAGCGGGAGGGCCGAAGAGACCCAGTACTTC
abundance: -; d_gene: -; j_gene: TRBJ2-5; v_gene: TRBV12-5; CDR3aa: CASGPGRTDWPQYF; CDR3nt: TGTGCTAGTGGACCAGGCAGGACGGACTGGCCCCAGTACTTC
abundance: -; d_gene: TRBD1; j_gene: TRBJ1-5; v_gene: TRBV12-3/TRBV12-4; CDR3aa: CTSSQTGLSNQPQHF; CDR3nt: TGTACCAGCAGTCAGACAGGGCTGAGCAATCAGCCCCAGCATTTT
abundance: few; d_gene: TRBD1; j_gene: TRBJ1-2; v_gene: TRBV2; CDR3aa: CASSEAGQGEFYGYTF; CDR3nt: TGTGCCAGCAGTGAAGCGGGACAGGGGGAATTCTATGGCTACACCTTC
abundance: many; d_gene: -; j_gene: TRBJ1-2; v_gene: TRBV12-3/TRBV12-4; CDR3aa: CASSLRLLRSRDYGYTF; CDR3nt: TGTGCCAGCAGTTTAAGGCTCTTGAGGAGTCGGGACTATGGCTACACCTTC
abundance: -; d_gene: TRBD1; j_gene: TRBJ2-7; v_gene: TRBV12-3/TRBV12-4; CDR3aa: CASRTGWNGEQYF; CDR3nt: TGTGCCAGCAGGACAGGGTGGAATGGCGAGCAGTACTTC
abundance: -; d_gene: TRBD1; j_gene: TRBJ2-5; v_gene: TRBV29-1; CDR3aa: CSARLSGQETQYF; CDR3nt: TGCAGCGCTCGACTATCGGGACAGGAGACCCAGTACTTC
abundance: many; d_gene: -; j_gene: TRBJ2-5; v_gene: TRBV5-1; CDR3aa: CASSLDRWGKTQYF; CDR3nt: TGCGCCAGCAGCTTGGACCGGTGGGGAAAGACCCAGTACTTC
abundance: -; d_gene: TRBD2; j_gene: TRBJ2-1; v_gene: TRBV6-4; CDR3aa: CASSEASGSENEQFF; CDR3nt: TGTGCCAGCAGTGAGGCTAGCGGGAGTGAGAATGAGCAGTTCTTC
abundance: few; d_gene: -; j_gene: TRBJ2-7; v_gene: TRBV12-3/TRBV12-4; CDR3aa: CASSHTAGNFYEQYF; CDR3nt: TGTGCCAGCAGCCATACCGCGGGGAACTTCTACGAGCAGTACTTC
abundance: -; d_gene: -; j_gene: TRBJ2-6; v_gene: TRBV9; CDR3aa: CASSLLRGSGANVLTF; CDR3nt: TGTGCCAGCAGCCTCCTAAGGGGCTCAGGGGCCAACGTCCTGACTTTC
abundance: -; d_gene: -; j_gene: TRBJ2-7; v_gene: TRBV2; CDR3aa: CASSEAVPPYEQYF; CDR3nt: TGTGCCAGCAGTGAAGCGGTGCCACCCTACGAGCAGTACTTC
abundance: few; d_gene: TRBD1; j_gene: TRBJ2-5; v_gene: TRBV24-1; CDR3aa: CATSESPGQGQETQYF; CDR3nt: TGTGCCACCAGTGAATCACCGGGACAGGGGCAAGAGACCCAGTACTTC
abundance: many; d_gene: -; j_gene: TRBJ2-5; v_gene: TRBV10-1; CDR3aa: CASSEERGRGPQTQYF; CDR3nt: TGCGCCAGCAGTGAGGAACGTGGGAGAGGGCCACAGACCCAGTACTTC
abundance: -; d_gene: -; j_gene: TRBJ2-5; v_gene: TRBV13; CDR3aa: CASSWGQGKETQYF; CDR3nt: TGTGCCAGCAGCTGGGGGCAGGGTAAAGAGACCCAGTACTTC
abundance: -; d_gene: -; j_gene: TRBJ2-5; v_gene: TRBV7-2; CDR3aa: CASSSPDSPETQYF; CDR3nt: TGTGCCAGCAGCTCCCCAGACAGTCCGGAGACCCAGTACTTC
abundance: many; d_gene: -; j_gene: TRBJ1-2; v_gene: TRBV5-1; CDR3aa: CASSPDGTPNYGYTF; CDR3nt: TGCGCCAGCAGCCCTGACGGGACACCGAACTATGGCTACACCTTC
abundance: few; d_gene: TRBD2; j_gene: TRBJ2-7; v_gene: TRBV7-2; CDR3aa: CASSFLLAGVEQYF; CDR3nt: TGTGCCAGCAGCTTCTTACTAGCGGGAGTCGAGCAGTACTTC